This T cell receptor (beta chain) originates from a study of blood T cell repertoires in COVID-19. Overall study: The origin of the acute and convalescent COVID-19 samples was the United States, Italy and Spain.

Using immunoSEQ multiplex PCR, the repertoire was profiled, and TCRdb retains in-frame clones only, with some absent. The sample has approximately 37,000 clones; 75% to 90% are singletons. Trimming took 2 bases from V and 9 from J; bases not matched to a gene: 14. Germline V gene lookup returns CDR1 KGHSH and CDR2 LQKENI. This CDR3 contains 17 residues. The chain joins TRBV18 to TRBJ2-1, with TRBD2 matching over 9 bases. Sequencing was performed on peripheral blood. This clonotype was sampled from a man aged 55-75 years with active or convalescent COVID-19. The CDR3 region is CASSPERAGGGYGEQFF. The CDR3 DNA follows: TGTGCCAGCTCACCAGAGCGCGCGGGAGGGGGCTACGGTGAGCAGTTCTTC.